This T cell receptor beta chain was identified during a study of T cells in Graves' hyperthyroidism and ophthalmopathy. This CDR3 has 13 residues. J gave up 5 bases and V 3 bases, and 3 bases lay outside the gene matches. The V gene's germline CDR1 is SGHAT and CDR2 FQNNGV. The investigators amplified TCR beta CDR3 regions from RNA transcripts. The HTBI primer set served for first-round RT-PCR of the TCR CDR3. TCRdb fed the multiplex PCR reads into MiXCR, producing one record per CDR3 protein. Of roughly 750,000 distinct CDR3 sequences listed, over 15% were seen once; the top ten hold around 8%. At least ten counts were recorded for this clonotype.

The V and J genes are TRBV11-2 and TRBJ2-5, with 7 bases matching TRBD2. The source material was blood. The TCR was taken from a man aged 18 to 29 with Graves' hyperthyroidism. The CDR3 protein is CASSFELAETQYF. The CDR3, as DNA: TGTGCCAGCAGCTTCGAACTAGCGGAGACCCAGTACTTC.